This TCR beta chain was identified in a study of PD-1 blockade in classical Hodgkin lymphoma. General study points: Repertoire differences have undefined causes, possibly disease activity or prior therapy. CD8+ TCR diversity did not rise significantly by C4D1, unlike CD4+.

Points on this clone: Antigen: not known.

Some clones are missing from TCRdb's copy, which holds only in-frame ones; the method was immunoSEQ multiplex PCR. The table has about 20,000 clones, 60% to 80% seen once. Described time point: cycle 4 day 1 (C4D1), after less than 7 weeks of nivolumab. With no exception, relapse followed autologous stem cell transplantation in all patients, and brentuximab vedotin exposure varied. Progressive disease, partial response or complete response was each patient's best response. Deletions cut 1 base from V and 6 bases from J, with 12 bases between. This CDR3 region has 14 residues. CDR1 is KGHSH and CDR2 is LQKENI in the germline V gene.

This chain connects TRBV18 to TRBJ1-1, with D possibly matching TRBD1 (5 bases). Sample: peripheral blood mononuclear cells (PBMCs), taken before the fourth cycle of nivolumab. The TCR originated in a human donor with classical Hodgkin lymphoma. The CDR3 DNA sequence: TGTGCCAGCTCACCACTCAGGGTCGCGGCTGAAGCTTTCTTT. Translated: CASSPLRVAAEAFF.